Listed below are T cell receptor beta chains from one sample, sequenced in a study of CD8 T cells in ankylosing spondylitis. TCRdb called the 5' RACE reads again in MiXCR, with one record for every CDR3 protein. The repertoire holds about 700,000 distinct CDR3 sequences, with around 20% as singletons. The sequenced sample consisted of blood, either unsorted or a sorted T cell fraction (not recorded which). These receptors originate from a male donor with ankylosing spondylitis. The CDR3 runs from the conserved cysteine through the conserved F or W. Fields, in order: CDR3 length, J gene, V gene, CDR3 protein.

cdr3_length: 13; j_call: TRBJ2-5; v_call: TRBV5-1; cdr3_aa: CASSLLGKETQYF
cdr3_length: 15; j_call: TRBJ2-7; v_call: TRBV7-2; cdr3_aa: CASSLAGQVPSEQYF
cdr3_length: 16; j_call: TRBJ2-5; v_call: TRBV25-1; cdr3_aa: CASSEGGDTYQETQYF
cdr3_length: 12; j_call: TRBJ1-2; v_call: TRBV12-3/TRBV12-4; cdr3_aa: CASTRDSYGYTF
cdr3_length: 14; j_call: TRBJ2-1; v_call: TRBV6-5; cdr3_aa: CASSYGSGSDEQFF
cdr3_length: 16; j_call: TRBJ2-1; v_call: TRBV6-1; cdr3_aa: CASTPAGTSSYNEQFF
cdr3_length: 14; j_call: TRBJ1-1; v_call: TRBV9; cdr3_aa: CASSVSAVNTEAFF
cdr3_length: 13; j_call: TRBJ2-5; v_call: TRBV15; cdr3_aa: CATSGLAGETQYF
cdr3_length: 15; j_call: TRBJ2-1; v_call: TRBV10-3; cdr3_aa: CAISVTGGTYNEQFF
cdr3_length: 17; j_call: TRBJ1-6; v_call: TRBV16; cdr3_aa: CASSQGGLSSYNSPLHF
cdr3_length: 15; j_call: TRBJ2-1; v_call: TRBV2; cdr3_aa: CASKTTSGGYNEQFF
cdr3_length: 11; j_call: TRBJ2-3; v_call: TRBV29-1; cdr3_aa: CSVVHGGLRYF
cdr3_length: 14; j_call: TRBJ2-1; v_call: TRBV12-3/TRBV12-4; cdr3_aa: CASSPTGSYNEQFF
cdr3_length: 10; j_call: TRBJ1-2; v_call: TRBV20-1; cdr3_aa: CSAFRYGYTF
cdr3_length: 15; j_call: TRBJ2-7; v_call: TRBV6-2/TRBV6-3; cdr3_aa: CASSYRGDRNYEQYF
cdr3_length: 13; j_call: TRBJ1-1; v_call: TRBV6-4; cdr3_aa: CASSSRGDTEAFF
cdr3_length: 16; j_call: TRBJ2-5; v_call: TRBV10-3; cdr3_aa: CAISESLRGDRETQYF
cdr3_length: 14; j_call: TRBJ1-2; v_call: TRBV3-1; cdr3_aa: CASSPRQATYGYTF
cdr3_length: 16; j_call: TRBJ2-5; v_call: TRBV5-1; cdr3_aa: CASSSTGGFVSETQYF
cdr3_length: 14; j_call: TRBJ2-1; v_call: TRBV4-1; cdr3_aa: CASSQGTVYNEQFF